The 19 T cell receptor beta chains below were found in one sample sequenced in a study of blood T cell repertoires in COVID-19. Assay used: immunoSEQ multiplex PCR; TCRdb lists only in-frame clones, some missing. The profile shows a few hundred thousand clones, almost 90% of them singletons. What was sequenced was peripheral blood. These receptors were collected from a woman aged 55-69 years with COVID-19, enrolled during active disease.

This chain uses TRBV18 with TRBJ1-1; 7 positions agree with TRBD1. The CDR3 has 15 amino acids. J lost 11 bases, V lost 6 bases, and 18 bases had no gene match. Germline V lookup: CDR1 KGHSH, CDR2 LQKENI. The CDR3 region has the DNA TGTGCCAGCTCGCCCTCCCGGGACAGCTATTTGTTCGCTTTCTTT. Amino acid sequence: CASSPSRDSYLFAFF.

CDR3 protein: CASSPRQGKTQYRNQPQHF. The DNA of the CDR3 is TGTGCCAGTAGTCCGAGACAGGGTAAAACTCAATACCGCAATCAGCCCCAGCATTTT. The J gene is TRBJ1-5, the V gene TRBV19; TRBD1 agrees at 7 bases. V gave up 5 bases and J gave up 2 bases; unmatched junction bases: 18. This CDR3 has 19 amino acids. The germline V gene encodes CDR1 LNHDA and CDR2 SQIVND (reference sequence).

The V gene is TRBV4-2, the J gene TRBJ2-5; D might be TRBD1 (5 bases). Germline assignment: CDR1 LGHNA and CDR2 YNFKEQ. With 1 base removed from V and 5 bases from J, the gap between germline ends came to 11 bases. The CDR3 length is 14 residues. CDR3 sequence (DNA): TGTGCCAGCAGCCAAGCCAGGGAACACGAGACCCAGTACTTC. Its protein is CASSQAREHETQYF.

In DNA, the CDR3 is TGTGCCAGCAGCTCGAAAATAGTCCGGGGGACGGAAAAACTGTTTTTT. Encoded protein: CASSSKIVRGTEKLFF. This chain uses TRBV5-4 with TRBJ1-4; D may be TRBD1 (5 bases). V gave up 3 bases and J gave up 8 bases, with 20 bases separating them. The CDR3 is 16 amino acids. CDR1 and CDR2 (germline): SGHNT, YYREEE (reference sequence).

The rearrangement joins TRBV13 to TRBJ2-2, with TRBD1 matching over 7 bases. The V segment lost 4 bases and the J segment 3 bases; nucleotides outside the gene matches: 5. Germline CDR1 PRHDT, CDR2 FYEKMQ (reference sequence). This CDR3 contains 15 residues. Here the CDR3 reads CASSSRQGYTGELFF. The CDR3 coding sequence is TGTGCCAGCAGCTCCCGACAGGGATACACCGGGGAGCTGTTTTTT. The variable domain in full, with the rest retrieved from reference TRBV13 and TRBJ2-2, is AAGVIQSPRHLIKEKRETATLKCYPIPRHDTVYWYQQGPGQDPQFLISFYEKMQSDKGSIPDRFSAQQFSDYHSELNMSSLELGDSALYFCASSSRQGYTGELFFGEGSRLTVL.

The rearrangement joins TRBV28 to TRBJ2-2, with D hard to call. Germline V gives CDR1 MDHEN, CDR2 SYDVKM. The V and J ends lost 8 bases and 1 base respectively, with 8 bases between them. The CDR3 covers 13 residues. The CDR3 sequence is CASGQQNTGELFF. The CDR3, as DNA: TGTGCCAGCGGGCAGCAGAACACCGGGGAGCTGTTTTTT.

The chain has TRBV18 and TRBJ2-7; TRBD1 aligns across 9 bases. The trim removed 1 base at V and 5 bases at J, leaving 6 bases unmatched. The V gene's germline CDR1 is KGHSH and CDR2 LQKENI. This CDR3 has 15 residues. CDR3 region: CASSPLRQGGNEQYF. The CDR3, as DNA: TGTGCCAGCTCACCACTGAGACAGGGGGGGAACGAGCAGTACTTC. Looking up the rest from reference TRBV18 and TRBJ2-7 gives the full variable domain: NAGVMQNPRHLVRRRGQEARLRCSPMKGHSHVYWYRQLPEEGLKFMVYLQKENIIDESGMPKERFSAEFPKEGPSILRIQQVVRGDSAAYFCASSPLRQGGNEQYFGPGTRLTVT.

The V call is TRBV5-4, the J call TRBJ2-2; TRBD1 aligns across 10 bases. Germline V gene data show CDR1 as SGHNT and CDR2 as YYREEE (reference sequence). Germline trimming cut 4 bases from V and 3 bases from J; bases unmatched to any gene: 9. The CDR3 contains 17 residues. The CDR3 sequence is CASSQALGQGDTGELFF. The DNA of the CDR3 is TGTGCCAGCAGCCAGGCTCTAGGACAGGGGGACACCGGGGAGCTGTTTTTT.

V and J are TRBV5-5 and TRBJ1-3; D is ambiguous. The CDR3 runs 16 residues. Trimming stripped 4 bases from V and 2 bases from J, with 16 bases between. CDR1 SGHKS and CDR2 YYEKEE come from the germline V gene (reference sequence). CDR3 nucleotide sequence: TGTGCCAGCAGCCGAGGGAGGACGGAGCCTGGAAACACCATATATTTT. Residues: CASSRGRTEPGNTIYF.

The chain couples TRBV5-4 to TRBJ2-6; 7 bases are a match to TRBD2. There are 15 residues in the CDR3. V dropped 5 bases and J dropped 3; count of bases not matched to a gene: 5. CDR1 and CDR2 (germline): SGHNT, YYREEE (reference sequence). CDR3 region: CASRPTGGGANVLTF. In DNA, the CDR3 is TGTGCCAGCAGACCCACGGGAGGTGGGGCCAACGTCCTGACTTTC.

The chain uses TRBV3-1 (or the pseudogene TRBV3-2) and TRBJ1-5; TRBD1 is a possible D gene (5 bases). Germline-derived CDR1 and CDR2 are LGHDT and YNNKEL (reference sequence). The CDR3 is 13 residues long. Trimming cost V 11 bases and J 7 bases, with 18 bases left between them. The CDR3 reads CAGPGTPPQPQHF. The CDR3 bases are TGTGCCGGACCCGGGACTCCGCCACAGCCCCAGCATTTT.

The rearrangement links TRBV7-2 to TRBJ1-2; TRBD1 matches 9 bases. V dropped 5 bases and J dropped 7; count of bases not matched to a gene: 2. The V gene's germline CDR1 is SGHTA and CDR2 FQGNSA. The CDR3 length is 12 residues. CDR3 coding DNA: TGTGCCAGCAGCCGGACAGGGGTTGGCTACACCTTC. Translated: CASSRTGVGYTF.

The chain links TRBV5-8 to TRBJ1-1; D is possibly TRBD1 (5 bases). The CDR3 is 16 amino acids. Trimming took 2 bases from V and 0 from J, leaving 14 bases between them. Germline V gives CDR1 SGHTS, CDR2 YDEGEE. The CDR3 sequence: CASSFQGSSVNTEAFF. The CDR3, as DNA: TGTGCCAGCAGCTTCCAGGGATCTTCCGTGAACACTGAAGCTTTCTTT.

The DNA for the CDR3 is TGTGCCAGCAGCCTGGGGCAGGGGTTAACTGAAGCTTTCTTT. Translating it yields CASSLGQGLTEAFF. This sequence joins TRBV3-1 (or the pseudogene TRBV3-2) and TRBJ1-1, with D possibly being TRBD1 (6 bases). From germline, CDR1 is LGHDT and CDR2 YNNKEL (reference sequence). The CDR3 has 14 amino acids. Between the trimmed V and J ends, which lost 4 bases and 5 bases, there was a span of 14 bases.

The chain is built from TRBV5-1 and TRBJ1-2; D unclear. Germline loops: CDR1 SGHRS, CDR2 YFSETQ. The V end lost 0 bases, the J end lost 4 bases, and 10 bases lay between the germline ends. CDR3 size: 14 residues. The CDR3 DNA follows: TGCGCCAGCAGCTTGGAGCCGAGCTCCTATGGCTACACCTTC. The encoded protein is CASSLEPSSYGYTF.

The chain couples TRBV24-1 to TRBJ2-1, with D possibly TRBD2 on 6 matching bases. The CDR3 contains 13 residues. Per germline, CDR1 KGHDR and CDR2 SFDVKD. The V end lost 5 bases, the J end lost 6 bases, and 10 bases lay between the germline ends. CDR3 bases: TGTGCCACCAGTGGCCCGACTAGCAATGAGCAGTTCTTC. Translated, it gives CATSGPTSNEQFF.

The chain joins TRBV14 to TRBJ2-5; the match to TRBD1 covers 9 bases. The CDR3 contains 13 residues. Unmatched junction bases numbered 5, after V lost 4 bases and J lost 8 bases. The germline V gene has CDR1 SGHDN and CDR2 FVKESK. The CDR3 here is CASSRNRGQTQYF. For the CDR3, the DNA is TGTGCCAGCAGCCGCAACAGGGGGCAAACCCAGTACTTC.

In its sample, this clone was seen once. This chain uses TRBV14 with TRBJ2-3, with unresolved D. The germline V gene has CDR1 SGHDN and CDR2 FVKESK. The ends were cut back, 0 bases at V and 5 bases at J, with 6 bases in the middle. This CDR3 comprises 13 residues. CDR3 sequence (DNA): TGTGCCAGCAGCCAAGATTCCAGAGATACGCAGTATTTT. This codes for CASSQDSRDTQYF.

The CDR3 sequence: CASSEASEANYGYTF. The DNA of the CDR3 is TGTGCCAGCAGTGAAGCTTCAGAAGCTAACTATGGCTACACCTTC. The chain couples TRBV6-1 to TRBJ1-2; no clear D gene. The length of the CDR3 is 15 residues. V was trimmed by 0 bases and J by 0 bases, leaving 8 bases between them. Germline lookup yields CDR1 MNHNS and CDR2 SASEGT.